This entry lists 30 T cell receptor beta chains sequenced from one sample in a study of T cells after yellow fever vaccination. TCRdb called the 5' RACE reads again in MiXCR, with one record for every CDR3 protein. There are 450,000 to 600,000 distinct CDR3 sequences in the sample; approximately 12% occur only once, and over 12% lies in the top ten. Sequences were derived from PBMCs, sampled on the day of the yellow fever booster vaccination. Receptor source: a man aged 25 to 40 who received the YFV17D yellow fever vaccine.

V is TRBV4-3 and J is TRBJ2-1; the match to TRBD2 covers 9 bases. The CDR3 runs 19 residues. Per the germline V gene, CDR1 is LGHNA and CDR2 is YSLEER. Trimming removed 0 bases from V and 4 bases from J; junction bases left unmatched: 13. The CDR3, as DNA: TGCGCCAGCAGCCAAGATTGGGTGGTTGGGCTAGCGGGGTACAATGAGCAGTTCTTC. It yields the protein CASSQDWVVGLAGYNEQFF.

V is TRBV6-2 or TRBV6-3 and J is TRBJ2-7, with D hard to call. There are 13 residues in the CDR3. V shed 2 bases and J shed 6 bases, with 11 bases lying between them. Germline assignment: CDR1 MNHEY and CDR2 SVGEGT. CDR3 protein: CASSYPTSPEQYF. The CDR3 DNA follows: TGTGCCAGCAGTTACCCCACTTCCCCCGAGCAGTACTTC.

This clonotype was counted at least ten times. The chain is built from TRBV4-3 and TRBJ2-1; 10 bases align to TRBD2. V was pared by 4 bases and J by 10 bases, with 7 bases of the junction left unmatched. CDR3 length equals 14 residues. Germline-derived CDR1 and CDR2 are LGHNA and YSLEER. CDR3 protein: CASSRSGLADEQFF. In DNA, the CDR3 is TGCGCCAGCAGCCGTTCAGGACTAGCGGACGAGCAGTTCTTC.

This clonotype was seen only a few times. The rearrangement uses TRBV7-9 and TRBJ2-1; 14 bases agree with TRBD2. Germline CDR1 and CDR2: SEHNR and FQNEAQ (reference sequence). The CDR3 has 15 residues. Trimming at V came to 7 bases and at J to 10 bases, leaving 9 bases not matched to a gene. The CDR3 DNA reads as TGTGCCAGCACCCGGGGACTAGCGGGGGCGGGGGAGCAGTTCTTC. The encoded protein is CASTRGLAGAGEQFF.

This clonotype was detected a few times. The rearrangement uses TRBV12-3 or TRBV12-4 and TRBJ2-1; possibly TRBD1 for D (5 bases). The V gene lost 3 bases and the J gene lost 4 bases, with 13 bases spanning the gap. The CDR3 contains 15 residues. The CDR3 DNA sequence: TGTGCCAGCAGTTTCATCCAGGGCCCATACAATGAGCAGTTCTTC. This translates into CASSFIQGPYNEQFF.

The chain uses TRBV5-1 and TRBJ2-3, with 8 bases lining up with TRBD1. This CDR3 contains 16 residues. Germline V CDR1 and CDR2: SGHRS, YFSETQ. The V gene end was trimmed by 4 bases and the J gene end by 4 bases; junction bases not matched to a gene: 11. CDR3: CASSAGQVVAADTQYF. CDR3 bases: TGCGCCAGCAGCGCGGGACAGGTGGTAGCTGCAGATACGCAGTATTTT.

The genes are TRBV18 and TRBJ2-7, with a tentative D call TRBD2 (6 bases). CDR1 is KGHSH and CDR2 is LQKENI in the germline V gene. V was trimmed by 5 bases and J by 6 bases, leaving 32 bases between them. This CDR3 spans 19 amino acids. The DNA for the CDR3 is TGTGCCAGCTCAGTAATTCGGGTTCCAGCCAGCGGGCGCTTCGTCGAGCAGTACTTC. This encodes CASSVIRVPASGRFVEQYF.

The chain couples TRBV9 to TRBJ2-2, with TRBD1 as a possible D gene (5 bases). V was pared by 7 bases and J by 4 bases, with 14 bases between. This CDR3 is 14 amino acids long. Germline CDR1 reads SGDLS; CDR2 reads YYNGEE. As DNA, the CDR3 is TGTGCCAGCGGAAAGGGGATAAGCACCGGGGAGCTGTTTTTT. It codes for CASGKGISTGELFF.

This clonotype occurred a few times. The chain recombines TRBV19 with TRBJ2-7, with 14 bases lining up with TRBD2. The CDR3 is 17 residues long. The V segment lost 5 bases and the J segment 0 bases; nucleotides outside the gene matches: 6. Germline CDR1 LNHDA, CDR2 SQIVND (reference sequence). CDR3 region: CASSLLGTSGSSYEQYF. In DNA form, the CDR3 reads TGTGCCAGTAGTCTACTAGGGACTAGCGGGAGCTCCTACGAGCAGTACTTC.

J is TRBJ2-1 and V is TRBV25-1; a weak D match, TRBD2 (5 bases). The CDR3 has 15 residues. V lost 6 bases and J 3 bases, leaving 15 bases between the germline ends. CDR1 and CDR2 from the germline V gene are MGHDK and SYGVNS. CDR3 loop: CASRSGVGSYNEQFF. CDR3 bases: TGTGCCAGCAGATCTGGGGTAGGGAGCTACAATGAGCAGTTCTTC. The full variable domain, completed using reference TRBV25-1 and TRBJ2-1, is EADIYQTPRYLVIGTGKKITLECSQTMGHDKMYWYQQDPGMELHLIHYSYGVNSTEKGDLSSESTVSRIRTEHFPLTLESARPSHTSQYLCASRSGVGSYNEQFFGPGTRLTVL.

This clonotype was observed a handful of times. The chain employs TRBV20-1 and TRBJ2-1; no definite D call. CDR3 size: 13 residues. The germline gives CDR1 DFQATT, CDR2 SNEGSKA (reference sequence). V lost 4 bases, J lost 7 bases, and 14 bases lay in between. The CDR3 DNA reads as TGCAGTGCTATTGGTCCCAACGGAAATGAGCAGTTCTTC. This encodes CSAIGPNGNEQFF.

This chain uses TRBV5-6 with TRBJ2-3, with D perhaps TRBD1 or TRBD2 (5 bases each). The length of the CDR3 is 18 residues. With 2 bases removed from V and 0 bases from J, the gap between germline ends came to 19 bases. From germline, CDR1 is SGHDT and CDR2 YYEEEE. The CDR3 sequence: CASSFRDRLVPSTDTQYF. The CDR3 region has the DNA TGTGCCAGCAGCTTCAGGGACCGCCTCGTCCCAAGCACAGATACGCAGTATTTT.

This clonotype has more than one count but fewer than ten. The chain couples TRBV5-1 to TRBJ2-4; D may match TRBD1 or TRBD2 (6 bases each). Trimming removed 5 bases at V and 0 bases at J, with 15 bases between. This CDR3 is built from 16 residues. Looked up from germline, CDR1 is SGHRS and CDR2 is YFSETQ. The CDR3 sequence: CASSPEQGLAKNIQYF. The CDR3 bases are TGCGCCAGCAGTCCCGAACAGGGACTAGCCAAAAACATTCAGTACTTC.

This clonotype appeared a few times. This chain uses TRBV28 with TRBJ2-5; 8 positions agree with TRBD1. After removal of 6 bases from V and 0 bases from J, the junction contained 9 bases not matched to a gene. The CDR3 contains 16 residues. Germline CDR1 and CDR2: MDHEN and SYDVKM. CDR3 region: CASRQGGPTYQETQYF. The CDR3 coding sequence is TGTGCCAGCAGACAGGGGGGACCCACCTACCAAGAGACCCAGTACTTC. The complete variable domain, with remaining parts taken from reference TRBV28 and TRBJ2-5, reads DVKVTQSSRYLVKRTGEKVFLECVQDMDHENMFWYRQDPGLGLRLIYFSYDVKMKEKGDIPEGYSVSREKKERFSLILESASTNQTSMYLCASRQGGPTYQETQYFGPGTRLLVL.

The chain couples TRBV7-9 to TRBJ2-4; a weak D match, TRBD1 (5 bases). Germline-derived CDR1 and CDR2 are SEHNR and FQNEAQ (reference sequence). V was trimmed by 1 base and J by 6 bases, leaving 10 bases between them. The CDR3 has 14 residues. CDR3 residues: CASSLDRQSNIQYF. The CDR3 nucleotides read TGTGCCAGCAGCTTAGATCGACAGTCAAACATTCAGTACTTC.

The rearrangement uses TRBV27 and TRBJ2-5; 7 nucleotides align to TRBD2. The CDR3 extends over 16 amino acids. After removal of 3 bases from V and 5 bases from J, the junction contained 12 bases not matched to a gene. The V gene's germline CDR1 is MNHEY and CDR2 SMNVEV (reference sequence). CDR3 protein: CASSFRAGRRWETQYF. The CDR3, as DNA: TGTGCCAGCAGTTTTAGAGCGGGACGGCGTTGGGAGACCCAGTACTTC.

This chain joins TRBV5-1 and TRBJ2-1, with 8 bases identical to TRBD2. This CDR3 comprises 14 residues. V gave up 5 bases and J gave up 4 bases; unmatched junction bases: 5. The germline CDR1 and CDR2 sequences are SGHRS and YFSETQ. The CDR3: CASSTGTRYNEQFF. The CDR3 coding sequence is TGCGCCAGCAGTACCGGGACTAGATACAATGAGCAGTTCTTC.

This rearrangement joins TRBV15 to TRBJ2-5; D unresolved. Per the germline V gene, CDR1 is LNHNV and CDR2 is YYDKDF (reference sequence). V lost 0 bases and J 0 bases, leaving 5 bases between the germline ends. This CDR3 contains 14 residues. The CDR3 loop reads CATSRDRDQETQYF. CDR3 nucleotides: TGTGCCACCAGCAGAGACAGAGACCAAGAGACCCAGTACTTC.

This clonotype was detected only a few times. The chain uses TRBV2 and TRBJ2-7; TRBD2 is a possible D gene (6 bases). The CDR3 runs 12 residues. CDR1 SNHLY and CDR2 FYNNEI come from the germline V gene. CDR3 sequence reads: CASGAHSYEQYF. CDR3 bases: TGTGCTAGCGGAGCCCACTCCTACGAGCAGTACTTC.

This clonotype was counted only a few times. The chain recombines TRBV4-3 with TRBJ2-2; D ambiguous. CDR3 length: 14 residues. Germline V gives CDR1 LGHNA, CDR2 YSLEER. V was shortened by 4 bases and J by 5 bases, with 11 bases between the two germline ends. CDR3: CASSPEEYTGELFF. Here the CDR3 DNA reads TGCGCCAGCAGCCCAGAGGAGTATACCGGGGAGCTGTTTTTT.

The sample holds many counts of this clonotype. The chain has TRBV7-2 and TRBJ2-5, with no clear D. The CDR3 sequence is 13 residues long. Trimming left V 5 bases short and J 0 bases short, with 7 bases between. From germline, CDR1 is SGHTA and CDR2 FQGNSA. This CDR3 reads CASSPVHQETQYF. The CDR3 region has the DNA TGTGCCAGCAGCCCCGTCCACCAAGAGACCCAGTACTTC.

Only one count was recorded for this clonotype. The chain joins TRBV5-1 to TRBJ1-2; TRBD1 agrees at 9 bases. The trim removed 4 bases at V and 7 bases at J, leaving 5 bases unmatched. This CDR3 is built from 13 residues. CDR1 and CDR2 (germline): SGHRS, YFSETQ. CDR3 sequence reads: CASSDRDRAGYTF. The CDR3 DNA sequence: TGCGCCAGCAGCGACCGGGACAGGGCTGGCTACACCTTC.

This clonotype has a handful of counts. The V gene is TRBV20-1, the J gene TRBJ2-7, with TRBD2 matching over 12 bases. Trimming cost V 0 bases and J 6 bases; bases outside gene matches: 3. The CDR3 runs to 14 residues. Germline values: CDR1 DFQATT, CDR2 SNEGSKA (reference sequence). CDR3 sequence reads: CSARDPGLAGEQYF. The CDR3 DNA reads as TGCAGTGCTAGAGATCCGGGACTAGCGGGCGAGCAGTACTTC.

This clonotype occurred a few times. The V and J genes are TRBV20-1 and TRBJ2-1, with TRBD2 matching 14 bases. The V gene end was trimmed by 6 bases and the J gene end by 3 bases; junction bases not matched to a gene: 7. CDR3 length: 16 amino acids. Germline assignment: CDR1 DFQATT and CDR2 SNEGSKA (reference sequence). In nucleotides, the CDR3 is TGCAGTGCGATGGGACTAGCGGGAGACTTCTACAATGAGCAGTTCTTC. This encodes CSAMGLAGDFYNEQFF.

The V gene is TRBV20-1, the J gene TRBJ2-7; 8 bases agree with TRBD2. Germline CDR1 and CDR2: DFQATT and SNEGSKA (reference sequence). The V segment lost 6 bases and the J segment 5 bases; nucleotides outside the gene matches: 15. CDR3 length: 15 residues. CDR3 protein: CSAGARDSGKDEQYF. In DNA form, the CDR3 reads TGCAGTGCGGGGGCTAGAGATAGCGGGAAGGACGAGCAGTACTTC.

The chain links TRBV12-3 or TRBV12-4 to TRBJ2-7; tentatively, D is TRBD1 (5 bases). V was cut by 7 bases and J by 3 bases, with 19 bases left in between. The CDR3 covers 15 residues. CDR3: CASTSTRVRRYEQYF. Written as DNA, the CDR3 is TGTGCCAGCACCTCGACCAGGGTTCGGCGCTACGAGCAGTACTTC.

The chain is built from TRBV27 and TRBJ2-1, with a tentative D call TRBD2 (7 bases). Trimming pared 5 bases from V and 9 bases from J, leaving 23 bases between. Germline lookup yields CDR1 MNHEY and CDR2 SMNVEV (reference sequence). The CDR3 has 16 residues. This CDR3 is CASSRPGGGGRGEQFF. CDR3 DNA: TGTGCCAGCAGTCGCCCGGGGGGCGGCGGGAGAGGTGAGCAGTTCTTC.

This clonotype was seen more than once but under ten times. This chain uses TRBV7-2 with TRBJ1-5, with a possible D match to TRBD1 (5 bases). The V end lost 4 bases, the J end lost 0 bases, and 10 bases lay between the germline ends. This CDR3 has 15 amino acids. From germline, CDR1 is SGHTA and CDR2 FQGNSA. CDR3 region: CASSYTGYSNQPQHF. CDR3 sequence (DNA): TGTGCCAGCAGCTACACAGGATATAGCAATCAGCCCCAGCATTTT.

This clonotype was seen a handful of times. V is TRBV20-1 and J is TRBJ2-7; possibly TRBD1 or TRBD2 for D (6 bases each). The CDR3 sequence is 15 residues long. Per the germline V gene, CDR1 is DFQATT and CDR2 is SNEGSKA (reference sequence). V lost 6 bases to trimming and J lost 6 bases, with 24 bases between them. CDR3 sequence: CSAQRGATTVIEQYF. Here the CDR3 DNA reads TGCAGTGCCCAGAGGGGGGCGACCACCGTGATCGAGCAGTACTTC.

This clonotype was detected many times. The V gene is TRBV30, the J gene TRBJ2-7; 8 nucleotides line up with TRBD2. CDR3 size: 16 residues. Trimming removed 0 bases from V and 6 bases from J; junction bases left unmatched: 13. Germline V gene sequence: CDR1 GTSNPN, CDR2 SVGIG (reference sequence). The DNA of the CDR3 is TGTGCCTGGAGTGTCCCGGACGTTAGCGGGAACGGCGAGCAGTACTTC. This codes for CAWSVPDVSGNGEQYF.